Listed here are 5 T cell receptor beta chains from one sample, sequenced in a study of blood T cells in healthy people across ages. Next came a second PCR, run for about 7 to 11 cycles, which used a sample-barcoded 5' primer along with a J-beta primer mix. TCRdb re-derived calls from the 5' RACE reads in MiXCR, one entry per CDR3 protein. The repertoire holds 1.5 million to 2 million distinct CDR3 sequences, with roughly 50% as singletons. What was sequenced was blood. These receptors were obtained from a woman in her forties in good health.

The rearrangement uses TRBV12-3 or TRBV12-4 and TRBJ1-2, with 12 bases lining up with TRBD1. The V gene end was trimmed by 5 bases and the J gene end by 4 bases; junction bases not matched to a gene: 8. This CDR3 region has 16 residues. The CDR3 DNA sequence: TGTGCCAGCAGTCTTACCGGGACAGGGGGCACCTATGGCTACACCTTC. Its protein is CASSLTGTGGTYGYTF.

The V and J genes are TRBV12-3 or TRBV12-4 and TRBJ2-1; 11 bases are shared with TRBD2. The CDR3 length is 14 residues. V was clipped by 6 bases and J by 7 bases; unmatched bases: 5. CDR3 amino acids: CASRASGGWNEQFF. CDR3 in DNA: TGTGCCAGCAGAGCTAGCGGGGGGTGGAATGAGCAGTTCTTC.

CDR3 loop: CSATDSRSGANVLTF. Here the CDR3 DNA reads TGCAGTGCCACAGATTCACGTTCTGGGGCCAACGTCCTGACTTTC. V and J are TRBV20-1 and TRBJ2-6; D is unclear. This CDR3 spans 15 amino acids. Trimming left V 6 bases short and J 1 base short, with 13 bases between. The V gene's germline CDR1 is DFQATT and CDR2 SNEGSKA (reference sequence).

This sequence joins TRBV20-1 and TRBJ2-3; perhaps TRBD1 as D (5 bases). The CDR3 contains 15 residues. V lost 0 bases and J 4 bases, leaving 14 bases between the germline ends. Germline assignment: CDR1 DFQATT and CDR2 SNEGSKA (reference sequence). CDR3 DNA sequence: TGCAGTGCTAGAGATCCTATGGGGCCCGCAGATACGCAGTATTTT. It is translated as CSARDPMGPADTQYF.

The rearrangement uses TRBV28 and TRBJ2-3; 10 bases fit TRBD1. Germline loops: CDR1 MDHEN, CDR2 SYDVKM. This CDR3 is 16 amino acids long. Germline trimming cut 8 bases from V and 7 bases from J; bases unmatched to any gene: 15. The CDR3 region is CASGGRTGGGKYTQYF. Written as DNA, the CDR3 is TGTGCCAGCGGGGGTCGGACAGGGGGAGGGAAGTATACGCAGTATTTT.